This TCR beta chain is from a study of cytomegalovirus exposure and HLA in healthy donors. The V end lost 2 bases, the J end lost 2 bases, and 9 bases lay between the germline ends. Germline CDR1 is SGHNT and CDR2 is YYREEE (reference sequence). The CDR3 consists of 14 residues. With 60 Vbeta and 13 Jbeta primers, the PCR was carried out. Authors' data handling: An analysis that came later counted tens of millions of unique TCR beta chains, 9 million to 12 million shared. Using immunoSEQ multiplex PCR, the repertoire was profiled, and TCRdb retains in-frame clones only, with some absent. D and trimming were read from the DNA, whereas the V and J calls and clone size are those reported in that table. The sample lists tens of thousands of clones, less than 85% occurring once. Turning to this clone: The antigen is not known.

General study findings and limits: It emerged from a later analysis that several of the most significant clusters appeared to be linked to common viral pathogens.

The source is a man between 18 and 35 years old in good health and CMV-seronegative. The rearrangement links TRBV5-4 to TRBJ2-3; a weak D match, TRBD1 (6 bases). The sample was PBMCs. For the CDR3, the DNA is TGTGCCAGCAGCTTACAGGGACCCACAGATACGCAGTATTTT. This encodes CASSLQGPTDTQYF.